These 11 T cell receptor beta chains were sequenced from one sample in a study of shared clonotypes between healthy human individuals. The data were produced by immunoSEQ multiplex PCR, yet TCRdb's version contains in-frame clones alone and is incomplete. Among fewer than 2.5 million clones listed, approximately 93% were seen once. The specimen was naive CD4+ T cells from PBMCs. The subset is: CD45RA+ positively selected. The source is a young man in good health. Some clones in this sample may be carry-over from other donors' samples.

V is TRBV5-1 and J is TRBJ2-3; tentatively, D is TRBD1 or TRBD2 (5 bases each). Germline CDR1 reads SGHRS; CDR2 reads YFSETQ. V was trimmed by 4 bases and J by 2 bases, leaving 17 bases between them. This CDR3 has 16 residues. The CDR3 nucleotides are TGCGCCAGCAGCCTTTCGGGGCGCCTCCTCACAGATACGCAGTATTTT. It yields the protein CASSLSGRLLTDTQYF.

This clone was counted once. At one of its ends the junction is not consistent with the germline gene, which may arise from a read error. This chain links TRBV7-9 with TRBJ1-3; 7 positions agree with TRBD1. The CDR3 length is 15 residues. From germline, CDR1 is SEHNR and CDR2 FQNEAQ (reference sequence). This CDR3 reads CASSLEQGKGSTIYF. CDR3 in DNA: TGTGCCAGCAGCTTAGAACAGGGGAAAGGAAGCACCATATATTTT.

The chain combines TRBV4-1 with TRBJ2-3, with 7 bases lining up with TRBD2. V was pared by 4 bases and J by 0 bases, with 10 bases of the junction left unmatched. CDR1 is MGHRA, CDR2 YSYEKL, per germline. This CDR3 contains 17 residues. In DNA form, the CDR3 reads TGCGCCAGCAGCCCTCGAGGTAGCGGGCAAAGCACAGATACGCAGTATTTT. Translating gives CASSPRGSGQSTDTQYF.

The chain is built from TRBV2 and TRBJ2-1; 16 bases are shared with TRBD2. This CDR3 has 20 amino acids. Germline V gene sequence: CDR1 SNHLY, CDR2 FYNNEI. Losses at the gene ends were 6 bases for V and 4 bases for J; bases not matched to a gene: 15. The CDR3 sequence is CASRGIGTSGRAQGYNEQFF. The CDR3 bases are TGTGCCAGCAGGGGAATTGGGACTAGCGGGAGGGCCCAGGGATACAATGAGCAGTTCTTC.

The rearrangement uses TRBV5-1 and TRBJ2-2; the D is unclear. Trimming stripped 4 bases from V and 4 bases from J, with 8 bases between. The CDR3 extends over 13 amino acids. Germline CDR1 reads SGHRS; CDR2 reads YFSETQ. CDR3 DNA: TGCGCCAGCAGCGAAGGCCCCACCGGGGAGCTGTTTTTT. Its protein product is CASSEGPTGELFF.

The gene calls are TRBV27 and TRBJ2-1; D gene unclear. V lost 5 bases to trimming and J lost 6 bases, with 17 bases between them. The CDR3 length is 15 residues. Germline V gene data show CDR1 as MNHEY and CDR2 as SMNVEV (reference sequence). CDR3 sequence reads: CASSPTFISLNEQFF. The CDR3 DNA is TGTGCCAGCAGTCCAACTTTCATAAGTCTCAATGAGCAGTTCTTC.

CDR3 amino acids: CASSLSFGDTNKETQYF. The CDR3 nucleotides read TGTGCCAGCAGTTTATCCTTCGGGGACACAAATAAAGAGACCCAGTACTTC. J is TRBJ2-5 and V is TRBV28; D may be TRBD1 (6 bases). The CDR3 length is 17 residues. Per germline, CDR1 MDHEN and CDR2 SYDVKM. Trimming removed 1 base at V and 3 bases at J, with 18 bases between.

CDR3 region: CASSALGQEAREKLFF. CDR3 coding DNA: TGTGCCAGCAGTGCCTTGGGGCAAGAGGCCCGCGAAAAACTGTTTTTT. The J gene is TRBJ1-4, the V gene TRBV28; D may be TRBD1 (5 bases). Trimming removed 5 bases at V and 8 bases at J, with 21 bases between. The CDR3 totals 16 residues. In germline, CDR1 is MDHEN, CDR2 SYDVKM.

The J gene is TRBJ2-1, the V gene TRBV7-2, with D hard to call. V was shortened by 5 bases and J by 8 bases, with 7 bases between the two germline ends. This CDR3 is 11 amino acids long. CDR1 SGHTA and CDR2 FQGNSA come from the germline V gene. The CDR3 bases are TGTGCCAGCAGCCAAGTTCATGAGCAGTTCTTC. Translated: CASSQVHEQFF.

This chain connects TRBV5-4 to TRBJ2-6; TRBD1 aligns across 9 bases. The J segment lost 2 bases and the V segment lost 0 bases, leaving 3 bases of the junction unmatched. The CDR3 runs 17 residues. From germline, CDR1 is SGHNT and CDR2 YYREEE (reference sequence). CDR3 nucleotides: TGTGCCAGCAGCTTGGGATGGGACAGGGCTGGGGCCAACGTCCTGACTTTC. This gives the protein CASSLGWDRAGANVLTF.

The chain couples TRBV28 to TRBJ1-2; weak D call: TRBD1 (6 bases). This CDR3 region has 14 residues. The V gene lost 3 bases and the J gene lost 2 bases, with 10 bases spanning the gap. Germline V gene sequence: CDR1 MDHEN, CDR2 SYDVKM. CDR3 loop: CASSFRGRNYGYTF. The CDR3 bases are TGTGCCAGCAGTTTCCGGGGGCGGAACTATGGCTACACCTTC.